This T cell receptor beta chain was found in a study of blood T cells in healthy people across ages. This clonotype has just one count. The antigen remains undetermined. Study observations and caveats: The lack of PBMC sorting stopped any conclusive naive versus antigen-experienced comparison.

With a J-beta primer mix and a sample-barcoded 5' primer, a second PCR ran about 7 to 11 cycles. TCRdb ran MiXCR on the 5' RACE reads and lists one entry per CDR3 protein. The profile shows about 730,000 distinct CDR3 sequences, roughly two fifths of them singletons. Germline V CDR1 and CDR2: SEHNR, FQNEAQ (reference sequence). V lost 5 bases and J lost 6, with 10 bases in between. There are 12 residues in the CDR3. The sample comprised blood. The source is a woman aged 55-70 years in good health. V is TRBV7-9 and J is TRBJ1-2; D is ambiguous. CDR3 region: CASSPPRHGYTF. CDR3 bases: TGTGCCAGCAGCCCACCGAGGCATGGCTACACCTTC.